Below, 13 T cell receptor beta chains from the same sample are listed, as sequenced in a study. MiXCR, run by TCRdb on the RT-PCR reads, gives a single entry per CDR3 protein. Of 550,000 to 750,000 distinct CDR3 sequences listed, about 14% are singletons. Sample: memory CD4+ T cells from blood. The receptors here all came from a female donor in good health, serving as a healthy control.

The table lists this clonotype with a few counts. This chain's CDR3 is CSARDPSGGARDQYF. CDR3 sequence (DNA): TGCAGTGCTAGAGACCCTAGCGGGGGGGCTAGGGACCAGTACTTC. This chain connects TRBV20-1 to TRBJ2-5; 12 positions match TRBD2. Germline-derived CDR1 and CDR2 are DFQATT and SNEGSKA (reference sequence). V was pared by 0 bases and J by 10 bases, with 9 bases of the junction left unmatched. The CDR3 length is 15 residues.

This clonotype was picked up many times. The V gene is TRBV29-1, the J gene TRBJ2-1, with TRBD2 identical over 9 bases. Germline CDR1 reads SQVTM; CDR2 reads ANQGSEA. The CDR3 is made up of 14 amino acids. Trimming removed 6 bases from V and 1 base from J; junction bases left unmatched: 4. The chain's CDR3 is CSVLAGPSYNEQFF. CDR3 nucleotide sequence: TGCAGCGTGCTAGCGGGGCCTTCCTACAATGAGCAGTTCTTC.

This clonotype was recorded a few times. V is TRBV20-1 and J is TRBJ1-2; the D gene is possibly TRBD1 (6 bases). The CDR3 covers 12 residues. Deletions cut 1 base from V and 7 bases from J, with 10 bases between. Looked up from germline, CDR1 is DFQATT and CDR2 is SNEGSKA (reference sequence). Written as DNA, the CDR3 is TGCAGTGCTAGAGGCCTCAGGGGTGGCTACACCTTC. The encoded protein is CSARGLRGGYTF.

In its sample, this clonotype was seen many times. This chain connects TRBV6-5 to TRBJ1-5; perhaps TRBD1 as D (5 bases). Germline V CDR1 and CDR2: MNHEY, SVGAGI. V lost 6 bases to trimming and J lost 9 bases, with 18 bases between them. The CDR3 sequence is 14 residues long. CDR3 sequence (DNA): TGTGCCAGCAGCTCCTTAGGGCCCGGGGGGCCCCAGCATTTT. Translation gives CASSSLGPGGPQHF.

This clonotype was picked up a small number of times. CDR3 protein: CSANDGGGKPQHF. The CDR3 coding sequence is TGCAGTGCTAACGACGGAGGGGGGAAGCCCCAGCATTTT. The genes are TRBV20-1 and TRBJ1-5, with D possibly TRBD1 on 6 matching bases. Germline lookup yields CDR1 DFQATT and CDR2 SNEGSKA (reference sequence). Trimming stripped 4 bases from V and 8 bases from J, with 15 bases between. The length of the CDR3 is 13 residues.

This clonotype came up a few times. The CDR3 loop is CASSRDDRIETQYF. CDR3 sequence (DNA): TGTGCCAGCAGTCGCGATGATAGAATAGAGACCCAGTACTTC. This chain uses TRBV6-6 with TRBJ2-5; unclear D gene. The CDR3 runs to 14 residues. Trimming left V 5 bases short and J 4 bases short, with 14 bases between. Looked up from germline, CDR1 is MNHNY and CDR2 is SVGAGI (reference sequence).

This clonotype was counted ten times or more. The CDR3 reads CASSLVGFNYGYTF. The CDR3 DNA reads as TGTGCCAGCAGCTTAGTAGGATTCAACTATGGCTACACCTTC. This chain links TRBV7-9 with TRBJ1-2, with no clear D. The germline gives CDR1 SEHNR, CDR2 FQNEAQ (reference sequence). The CDR3 has 14 residues. V gave up 1 base and J gave up 2 bases, with 8 bases separating them.

The rearrangement joins TRBV27 to TRBJ2-7, with D possibly being TRBD2 (6 bases). The CDR3 is 15 residues long. The germline V gene has CDR1 MNHEY and CDR2 SMNVEV (reference sequence). Between the trimmed V and J ends, which lost 1 base and 4 bases, there was a span of 14 bases. Here the CDR3 DNA reads TGTGCCAGCAGTTTATTCGGAGGGCAGCCGTACGAGCAGTACTTC. Its translation is CASSLFGGQPYEQYF.

This clonotype was picked up a small number of times. V and J are TRBV20-1 and TRBJ2-7, with 9 positions matching TRBD1. CDR3 size: 14 residues. Germline V CDR1 and CDR2: DFQATT, SNEGSKA (reference sequence). V lost 0 bases and J lost 5; bases outside the gene matches: 5. CDR3 sequence reads: CSARDPQGADEQYF. In nucleotides, the CDR3 is TGCAGTGCTAGAGATCCACAGGGGGCTGACGAGCAGTACTTC.

This clonotype was counted only a few times. V and J are TRBV20-1 and TRBJ1-1; a possible D gene is TRBD1 (5 bases). The V end was cut by 0 bases, the J end by 7 bases, with 15 bases between. CDR3 length: 14 amino acids. Germline V CDR1 and CDR2: DFQATT, SNEGSKA (reference sequence). CDR3 in amino acids: CSARDPARRGEAFF. The CDR3 DNA reads TGCAGTGCTAGAGATCCCGCGCGAAGGGGTGAAGCTTTCTTT.

The genes are TRBV27 and TRBJ1-5, with 12 bases that match TRBD1. The CDR3 spans 17 residues. Germline CDR1 is MNHEY and CDR2 is SMNVEV (reference sequence). Germline trimming cut 5 bases from V and 6 bases from J; bases unmatched to any gene: 11. CDR3 amino acids: CASSTVPGQGAPQPQHF. The DNA for the CDR3 is TGTGCCAGCAGTACAGTTCCGGGACAGGGGGCTCCTCAGCCCCAGCATTTT.

This clonotype was picked up a small number of times. The chain links TRBV20-1 to TRBJ2-1; TRBD2 might be the D (6 bases). The CDR3 runs 16 residues. The ends were cut back, 0 bases at V and 3 bases at J, with 15 bases in the middle. Per germline, CDR1 DFQATT and CDR2 SNEGSKA (reference sequence). Here the CDR3 reads CSARDLRGRFYNEQFF. The CDR3 DNA is TGCAGTGCTAGAGATTTACGGGGGAGGTTCTACAATGAGCAGTTCTTC.

This clonotype was seen only a few times. The chain has TRBV7-2 and TRBJ2-3; 16 bases match TRBD2. Germline trimming cut 3 bases from V and 4 bases from J; bases unmatched to any gene: 4. CDR1 is SGHTA and CDR2 is FQGNSA in the germline V gene. The CDR3 covers 17 residues. CDR3 in DNA: TGTGCCAGCAGCTTCCTGGGACTAGCGGGAGGGGCAGATACGCAGTATTTT. Translated, it gives CASSFLGLAGGADTQYF.